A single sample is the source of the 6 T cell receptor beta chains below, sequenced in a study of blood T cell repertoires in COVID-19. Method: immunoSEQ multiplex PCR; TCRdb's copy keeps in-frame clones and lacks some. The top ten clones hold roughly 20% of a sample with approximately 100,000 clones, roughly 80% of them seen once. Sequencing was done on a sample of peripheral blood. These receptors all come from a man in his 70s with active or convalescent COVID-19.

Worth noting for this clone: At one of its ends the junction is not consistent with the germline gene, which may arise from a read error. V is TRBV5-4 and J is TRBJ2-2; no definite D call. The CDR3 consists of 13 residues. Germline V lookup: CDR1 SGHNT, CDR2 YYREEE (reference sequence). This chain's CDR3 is CASNLGSTGELFF. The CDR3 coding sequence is TGTGCCAGCAACTTGGGCAGCACCGGGGAGCTGTTTTTT.

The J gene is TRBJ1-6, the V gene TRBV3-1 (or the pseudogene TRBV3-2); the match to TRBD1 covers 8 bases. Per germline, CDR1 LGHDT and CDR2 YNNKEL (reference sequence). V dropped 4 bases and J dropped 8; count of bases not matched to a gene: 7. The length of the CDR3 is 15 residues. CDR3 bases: TGTGCCAGCAGCCCAAGACAGGGGTCGGATTCACCCCTCCACTTT. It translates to CASSPRQGSDSPLHF.

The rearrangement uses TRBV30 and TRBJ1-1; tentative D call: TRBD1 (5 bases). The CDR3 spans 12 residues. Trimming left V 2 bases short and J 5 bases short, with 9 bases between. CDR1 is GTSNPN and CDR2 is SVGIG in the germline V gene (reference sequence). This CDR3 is CAWSPGETEAFF. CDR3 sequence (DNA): TGTGCCTGGAGTCCGGGGGAAACTGAAGCTTTCTTT.

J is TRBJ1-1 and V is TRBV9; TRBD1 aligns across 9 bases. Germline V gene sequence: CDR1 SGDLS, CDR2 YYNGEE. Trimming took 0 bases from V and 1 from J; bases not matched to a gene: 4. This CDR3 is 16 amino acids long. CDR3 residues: CASSVAGQGENTEAFF. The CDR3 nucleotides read TGTGCCAGCAGCGTAGCGGGACAGGGTGAGAACACTGAAGCTTTCTTT.

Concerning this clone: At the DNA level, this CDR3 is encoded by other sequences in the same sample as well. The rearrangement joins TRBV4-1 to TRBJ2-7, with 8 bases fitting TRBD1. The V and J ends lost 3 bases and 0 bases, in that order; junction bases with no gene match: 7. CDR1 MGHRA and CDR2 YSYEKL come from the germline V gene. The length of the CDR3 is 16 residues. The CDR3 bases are TGCGCCAGCAGCCAGCCGGGACAGGTTAGCTCCTACGAGCAGTACTTC. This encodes CASSQPGQVSSYEQYF.

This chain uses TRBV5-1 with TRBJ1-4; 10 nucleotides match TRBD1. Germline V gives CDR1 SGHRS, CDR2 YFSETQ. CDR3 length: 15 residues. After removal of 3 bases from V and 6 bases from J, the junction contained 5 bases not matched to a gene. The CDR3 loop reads CASSSGQGIDEKLFF. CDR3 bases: TGCGCCAGCAGCTCGGGACAGGGGATCGATGAAAAACTGTTTTTT.